This T cell receptor beta chain was recorded in a study of cytomegalovirus exposure and HLA in healthy donors. Background on the study: Some 80 million unique TCR sequences came from HLA-typed donors in an early release. Regarding the study as a whole: Analysis performed later found 15,000 or so TCR beta sequences associated with HLA alleles at 0.05 false discovery rate. Indistinguishable V segments such as TRBV6-2 and TRBV6-3 were excluded. Rarity held for most TCR sequences, but there were some public TCRs that occurred in many donors.

This clone was observed once. The antigen remains undetermined. PCR involved 60 Vbeta and 13 Jbeta primers. Repertoires were generated with immunoSEQ multiplex PCR, while TCRdb's copy carries only in-frame clones and drops some. This sample has around 150,000 clones, with roughly 85% found just once. With V trimmed by 0 bases and J by 4 bases, 8 bases remained unmatched. Germline V gene lookup returns CDR1 MGHRA and CDR2 YSYEKL. The CDR3 covers 17 residues. The chain uses TRBV4-1 and TRBJ2-1; 8 positions agree with TRBD2. The source of this sequence is a man aged 40-50 years in good health and CMV-seronegative. The sample was PBMCs. CDR3: CASSQDSASGRYNEQFF. CDR3 DNA sequence: TGCGCCAGCAGCCAAGACTCGGCTAGCGGGCGTTACAATGAGCAGTTCTTC.